This TCR beta chain came from a study of technical replicates of blood from a handful of donors. The V end lost 5 bases, the J end lost 2 bases, and 6 bases lay between the germline ends. The germline gives CDR1 KGHSH, CDR2 LQKENI. CDR3 length equals 12 residues. Repertoires were generated with immunoSEQ multiplex PCR, while TCRdb's copy carries only in-frame clones and drops some. In the table there are 90,000 to 100,000 clones, roughly 95% of which are singletons. Sequenced material: T cells isolated from PBMCs. The chain uses TRBV18 and TRBJ1-1; D not certain. The sequence derives from a human donor in good health. The CDR3 sequence is CASSRENTEAFF. Written as DNA, the CDR3 is TGTGCCAGCTCAAGAGAAAACACTGAAGCTTTCTTT.